This T cell receptor beta chain comes out of a study of blood T cell repertoires in COVID-19. At the level of the study: Whether acute or convalescent, the COVID-19 samples came from the United States, Italy and Spain.

This clone was observed once. Germline V lookup: CDR1 MNHNY, CDR2 SVGAGI (reference sequence). The CDR3 sequence is 17 residues long. The ends lost 5 bases at V and 0 bases at J; junction bases unmatched: 9. Method: immunoSEQ multiplex PCR; TCRdb's copy keeps in-frame clones and lacks some. The repertoire consists of 200,000 or so clones, with under 90% occurring once and the leading ten covering more than 9%. This sequence was found in a woman over 75 with COVID-19, enrolled during active disease. This chain links TRBV6-6 with TRBJ1-5, with 8 nucleotides matching TRBD1. What was sequenced was peripheral blood. The CDR3 region is CASSGSGTGISNQPQHF. The CDR3 bases are TGTGCCAGCAGTGGATCCGGGACAGGCATTAGCAATCAGCCCCAGCATTTT.